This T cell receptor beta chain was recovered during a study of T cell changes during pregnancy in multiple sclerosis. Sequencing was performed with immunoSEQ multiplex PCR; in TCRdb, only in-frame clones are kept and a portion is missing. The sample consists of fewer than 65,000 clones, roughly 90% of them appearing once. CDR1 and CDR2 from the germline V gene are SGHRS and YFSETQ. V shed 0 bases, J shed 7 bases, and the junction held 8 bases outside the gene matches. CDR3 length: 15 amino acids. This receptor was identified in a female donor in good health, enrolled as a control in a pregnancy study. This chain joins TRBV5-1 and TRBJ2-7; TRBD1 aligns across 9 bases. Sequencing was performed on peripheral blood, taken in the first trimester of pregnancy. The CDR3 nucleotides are TGCGCCAGCAGCTTGGAGGGACAGGGTAGGCAAGAGCAGTACTTC. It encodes CASSLEGQGRQEQYF. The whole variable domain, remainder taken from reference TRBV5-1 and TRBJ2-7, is KAGVTQTPRYLIKTRGQQVTLSCSPISGHRSVSWYQQTPGQGLQFLFEYFSETQRNKGNFPGRFSGRQFSNSRSEMNVSTLELGDSALYLCASSLEGQGRQEQYFGPGTRLTVT.